This T cell receptor (beta chain) originates from a study of blood T cell repertoires in COVID-19. Study information: The United States, Italy and Spain supplied acute and convalescent COVID-19 samples. PBMCs, B-cell-depleted T cells, or T cells were the source of the cDNA or gDNA that made up the material.

Original methodology: Counts of nucleated cells, estimated from reference gene primer amplification, were obtained. Clones were sequenced by immunoSEQ multiplex PCR, and TCRdb holds only the in-frame ones, with some missing. V and J calls and clone size follow that table, whereas D and trimming were derived from the DNA. The data show under 150,000 clones, roughly 90% seen once. The length of the CDR3 is 15 residues. Per germline, CDR1 MDHEN and CDR2 SYDVKM. The V and J ends lost 3 bases and 4 bases, in that order; junction bases with no gene match: 5. The chain combines TRBV28 with TRBJ1-5; 8 nucleotides align to TRBD1. The sequence came from a man aged 70-80 years with active COVID-19. Sequencing used peripheral blood. The CDR3 is CASSLDRVGNQPQHF. The CDR3 DNA follows: TGTGCCAGCAGTTTGGACAGGGTTGGGAATCAGCCCCAGCATTTT.